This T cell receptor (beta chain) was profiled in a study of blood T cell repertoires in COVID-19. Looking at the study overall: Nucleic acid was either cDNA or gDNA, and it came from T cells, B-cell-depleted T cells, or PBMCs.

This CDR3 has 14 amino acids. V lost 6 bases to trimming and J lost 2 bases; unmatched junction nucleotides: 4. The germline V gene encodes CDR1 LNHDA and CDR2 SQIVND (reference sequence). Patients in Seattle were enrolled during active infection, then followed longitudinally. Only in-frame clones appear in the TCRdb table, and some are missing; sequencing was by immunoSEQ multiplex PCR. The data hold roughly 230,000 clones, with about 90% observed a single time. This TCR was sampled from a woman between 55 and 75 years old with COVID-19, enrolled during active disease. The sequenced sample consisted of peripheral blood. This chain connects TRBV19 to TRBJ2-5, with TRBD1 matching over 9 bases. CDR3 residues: CASSGTGKQETQYF. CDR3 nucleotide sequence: TGTGCCAGTAGCGGGACAGGGAAACAAGAGACCCAGTACTTC. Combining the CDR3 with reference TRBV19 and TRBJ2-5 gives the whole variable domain DGGITQSPKYLFRKEGQNVTLSCEQNLNHDAMYWYRQDPGQGLRLIYYSQIVNDFQKGDIAEGYSVSREKKESFPLTVTSAQKNPTAFYLCASSGTGKQETQYFGPGTRLLVL.